This T cell receptor beta chain is from a study of T-cell reconstitution after alpha-beta-depleted transplantation in children. Study observations and caveats: Alpha-beta T cells about two months after transplant reportedly derived from several hundred expanded graft clones. The authors attributed T-cell counts and diversity one year after transplant mostly to newly produced T cells.

This clonotype was seen only a few times. The antigen is unknown. Trimming took 0 bases from V and 8 from J, leaving 13 bases between them. The CDR3 covers 13 residues. Germline V gives CDR1 DFQATT, CDR2 SNEGSKA (reference sequence). Molecular barcoding with unique molecular identifiers was used for the TCRbeta library. Using its own MiXCR run on the PCR reads, TCRdb lists one record per CDR3 protein. The sample consists of under 750,000 distinct CDR3 sequences, 20% to 25% of them appearing once. This TCR was recovered from a boy in the first two years of life who had a stem cell transplant for acute myeloid leukemia, so the T cells may come from the graft donor. The specimen comprised PBMCs, mostly from graft donor cells, sampled 360 days after TCRalphabeta/CD19-depleted stem cell transplant. The chain links TRBV20-1 to TRBJ1-2, with a possible D match to TRBD1 (5 bases). The CDR3 DNA reads as TGCAGTGCTAGAGATCGGGGGATCGGGGGCTACACCTTC. Translation gives CSARDRGIGGYTF.